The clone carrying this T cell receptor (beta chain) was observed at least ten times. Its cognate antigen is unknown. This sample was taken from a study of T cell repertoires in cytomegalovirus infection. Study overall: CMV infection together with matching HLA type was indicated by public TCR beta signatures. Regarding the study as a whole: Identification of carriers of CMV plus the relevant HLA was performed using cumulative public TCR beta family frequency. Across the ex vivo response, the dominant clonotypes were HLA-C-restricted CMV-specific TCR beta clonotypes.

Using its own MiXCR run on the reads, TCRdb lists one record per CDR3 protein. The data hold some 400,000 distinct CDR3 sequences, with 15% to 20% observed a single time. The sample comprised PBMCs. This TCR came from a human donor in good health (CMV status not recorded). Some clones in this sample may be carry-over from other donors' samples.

CDR3 sequence: CASTVGGETQYF. CDR3 in DNA: TGTGCCAGCACGGTCGGGGGAGAGACCCAGTACTTC. The chain recombines TRBV12-3 or TRBV12-4 with TRBJ2-5; tentatively, D is TRBD2 (6 bases). Deletions cut 7 bases from V and 4 bases from J, with 10 bases between. This CDR3 contains 12 residues.